The 25 T cell receptor beta chains below were found in one sample sequenced in a study of beta chain features in type 1 diabetes. Expressed TCRB transcripts were sequenced because the entire RNA isolate underwent reverse transcription. The data were produced by immunoSEQ multiplex PCR, yet TCRdb's version contains in-frame clones alone and is incomplete. Of around 500,000 clones in the sample, around 28% are singletons; the top ten hold around 0.065%. Specimen: naive CD4+ T cells from blood. The source of these receptors is a man aged 18 to 30 in good health.

This chain links TRBV5-4 with TRBJ2-7; no clear D. Germline assignment: CDR1 SGHNT and CDR2 YYREEE (reference sequence). Trimming shortened V by 4 bases and J by 6 bases, and 14 bases separated the two germline ends. CDR3 length equals 13 residues. CDR3 bases: TGTGCCAGCAGCGCCTACTCCTGGGGCGAGCAGTACTTC. This translates into CASSAYSWGEQYF.

CDR3 nucleotides: TGTGCCAGCAGCCAGTCTGTCACTAGCGGGAGTAGCAATGAGCAGTTCTTC. Translating it yields CASSQSVTSGSSNEQFF. J is TRBJ2-1 and V is TRBV4-2, with TRBD2 matching 11 bases. With V trimmed by 3 bases and J by 6 bases, 10 bases remained unmatched. The CDR3 consists of 17 residues. Germline lookup yields CDR1 LGHNA and CDR2 YNFKEQ.

This chain uses TRBV15 with TRBJ1-2, with D unclear. This CDR3 region has 11 residues. CDR1 and CDR2 from the germline V gene are LNHNV and YYDKDF (reference sequence). The germline V and J ends were trimmed by 0 bases and 8 bases, with 4 bases remaining between them. The CDR3 DNA reads as TGTGCCACCAGCAGAGATCTCGGCTACACCTTC. It specifies CATSRDLGYTF.

V is TRBV18 and J is TRBJ2-7; TRBD2 is a possible D gene (5 bases). The CDR3 loop spans 12 amino acids. From germline, CDR1 is KGHSH and CDR2 LQKENI. V gave up 3 bases and J gave up 6 bases, with 9 bases separating them. CDR3 sequence reads: CASSPRDTEQYF. DNA for the CDR3: TGTGCCAGCTCACCCCGGGATACCGAGCAGTACTTC.

The CDR3 DNA is TGCAGCGCCCGGGGGTCGAGCGGGAGAGTTCAAGAGACCCAGTACTTC. Encoded protein: CSARGSSGRVQETQYF. The rearrangement joins TRBV29-1 to TRBJ2-5; 8 nucleotides agree with TRBD2. This CDR3 spans 16 amino acids. Looked up from germline, CDR1 is SQVTM and CDR2 is ANQGSEA. J lost 2 bases, V lost 7 bases, and 15 bases had no gene match.

V and J are TRBV5-4 and TRBJ2-5, with a possible D match to TRBD2 (5 bases). Germline CDR1 is SGHNT and CDR2 is YYREEE (reference sequence). The CDR3 has 12 amino acids. V was cut by 7 bases and J by 5 bases, with 12 bases left in between. CDR3 protein: CASGSRGETQYF. Here the CDR3 DNA reads TGTGCCAGCGGGTCCCGAGGGGAGACCCAGTACTTC. The variable domain in full, completed from reference TRBV5-4 and TRBJ2-5, reads ETGVTQSPTHLIKTRGQQVTLRCSSQSGHNTVSWYQQALGQGPQFIFQYYREEENGRGNFPPRFSGLQFPNYSSELNVNALELDDSALYLCASGSRGETQYFGPGTRLLVL.

This chain links TRBV11-2 with TRBJ2-3; TRBD1 is a possible D gene (5 bases). This CDR3 has 16 residues. Germline lookup yields CDR1 SGHAT and CDR2 FQNNGV. Trimming took 5 bases from V and 0 from J, leaving 15 bases between them. The CDR3 region is CASSRLSRESTDTQYF. CDR3 nucleotides: TGTGCCAGCAGCCGCCTGTCCAGGGAAAGCACAGATACGCAGTATTTT. The full variable domain, in which reference TRBV11-2 and TRBJ2-3 provide the parts outside the CDR3, is EAGVAQSPRYKIIEKRQSVAFWCNPISGHATLYWYQQILGQGPKLLIQFQNNGVVDDSQLPKDRFSAERLKGVDSTLKIQPAKLEDSAVYLCASSRLSRESTDTQYFGPGTRLTVL.

This clone was found a few times. CDR3 region: CASQTAGGVNEQFF. In nucleotides, the CDR3 is TGTGCCAGCCAAACAGCAGGGGGAGTGAATGAGCAGTTCTTC. The rearrangement joins TRBV14 to TRBJ2-1; TRBD1 aligns across 7 bases. Germline CDR1 and CDR2: SGHDN and FVKESK. With V trimmed by 8 bases and J by 7 bases, 11 bases remained unmatched. This CDR3 is built from 14 residues. Based on the CDR3 plus reference TRBV14 and TRBJ2-1, the full variable domain is EAGVTQFPSHSVIEKGQTVTLRCDPISGHDNLYWYRRVMGKEIKFLLHFVKESKQDESGMPNNRFLAERTGGTYSTLKVQPAELEDSGVYFCASQTAGGVNEQFFGPGTRLTVL.

This clone was seen a handful of times. Other DNA sequences from this sample encode an identical CDR3 as well. The chain has TRBV29-1 and TRBJ2-5; 10 nucleotides align to TRBD2. The CDR3 is 15 amino acids. Looked up from germline, CDR1 is SQVTM and CDR2 is ANQGSEA. With V trimmed by 5 bases and J by 5 bases, 11 bases remained unmatched. CDR3 sequence reads: CSVPGGAGGPETQYF. For the CDR3, the DNA is TGCAGCGTTCCAGGTGGAGCGGGAGGGCCGGAGACCCAGTACTTC.

The V gene is TRBV7-9, the J gene TRBJ2-1, with D possibly TRBD2 on 6 matching bases. CDR1 is SEHNR and CDR2 is FQNEAQ in the germline V gene (reference sequence). This CDR3 is 13 amino acids long. The V gene lost 7 bases and the J gene lost 3 bases, with 10 bases spanning the gap. DNA for the CDR3: TGTGCCAGCACCTCGGGACTCTACAATGAGCAGTTCTTC. Protein sequence: CASTSGLYNEQFF. Complete variable domain (other parts from reference TRBV7-9 and TRBJ2-1): DTGVSQNPRHKITKRGQNVTFRCDPISEHNRLYWYRQTLGQGPEFLTYFQNEAQLEKSRLLSDRFSAERPKGSFSTLEIQRTEQGDSAMYLCASTSGLYNEQFFGPGTRLTVL.

This clone came up a few times. This chain connects TRBV29-1 to TRBJ1-1, with 8 bases that match TRBD1. V was pared by 7 bases and J by 4 bases, with 8 bases of the junction left unmatched. This CDR3 contains 13 residues. CDR1 is SQVTM and CDR2 is ANQGSEA in the germline V gene. The CDR3 DNA is TGCAGCGCGCAGCAGGGGGCCCTCACTGAAGCTTTCTTT. Translated, it gives CSAQQGALTEAFF.

This CDR3 is CASRVGETQYF. DNA of the CDR3: TGTGCCAGCAGGGTCGGAGAGACCCAGTACTTC. This sequence joins TRBV6-5 and TRBJ2-5, with D hard to call. Germline V gives CDR1 MNHEY, CDR2 SVGAGI. V was clipped by 6 bases and J by 4 bases, with 6 bases between them. The CDR3 covers 11 residues.

This chain joins TRBV7-8 and TRBJ2-1; 8 bases fit TRBD1. J was trimmed by 7 bases and V by 2 bases; bases with no gene match: 7. This CDR3 has 15 residues. Germline CDR1 reads SGHVS; CDR2 reads FQNEAQ. CDR3 loop: CASSLSGQGRNEQFF. The CDR3 region has the DNA TGTGCCAGCAGCTTATCTGGACAGGGACGGAATGAGCAGTTCTTC.

A few counts support this clone. The chain recombines TRBV4-2 with TRBJ2-1; tentatively, D is TRBD1 or TRBD2 (5 bases each). This CDR3 contains 11 residues. V was pared by 6 bases and J by 10 bases, with 10 bases between. Germline CDR1 and CDR2: LGHNA and YNFKEQ. The CDR3 DNA reads TGTGCCAGCAGGGGGGTGGGGGAGCAGTTCTTC. Protein sequence: CASRGVGEQFF.

This clone was counted between two and nine times. The same CDR3 is also encoded by other DNA sequences in this sample. This chain links TRBV20-1 with TRBJ2-7; TRBD1 matches 7 bases. The V gene end was trimmed by 3 bases and the J gene end by 6 bases; junction bases not matched to a gene: 2. The CDR3 loop spans 11 amino acids. Looked up from germline, CDR1 is DFQATT and CDR2 is SNEGSKA (reference sequence). The CDR3 region has the DNA TGCAGTGCTAGTAGGGGGCGCGAGCAGTACTTC. It translates to CSASRGREQYF.

This sequence joins TRBV20-1 and TRBJ1-2; D is uncertain. CDR3 length: 10 amino acids. CDR1 is DFQATT and CDR2 is SNEGSKA in the germline V gene (reference sequence). This chain's CDR3 is CSRANYGYTF. CDR3 nucleotides: TGCAGCAGAGCTAACTATGGCTACACCTTC.

This chain connects TRBV5-1 to TRBJ1-2, with D possibly being TRBD1 (6 bases). V gave up 5 bases and J gave up 2 bases, with 13 bases separating them. The CDR3 consists of 14 residues. The germline CDR1 and CDR2 sequences are SGHRS and YFSETQ. Here the CDR3 reads CASSQTTGNYGYTF. CDR3 coding DNA: TGCGCCAGCAGTCAAACGACAGGAAACTATGGCTACACCTTC.

This chain links TRBV29-1 with TRBJ2-3, with 9 bases that match TRBD1. Germline CDR1 is SQVTM and CDR2 is ANQGSEA. This CDR3 region has 14 residues. V shed 7 bases, J shed 2 bases, and the junction held 7 bases outside the gene matches. DNA of the CDR3: TGCAGCGCCCCGGGACAGGGAAACACAGATACGCAGTATTTT. Translating it yields CSAPGQGNTDTQYF.

This clone has more than one count but fewer than ten. V is TRBV11-2 and J is TRBJ2-1, with TRBD2 matching 8 bases. This CDR3 region has 15 residues. J gave up 4 bases and V 5 bases, and 7 bases lay outside the gene matches. From germline, CDR1 is SGHAT and CDR2 FQNNGV. The CDR3 loop reads CASSAREGGYNEQFF. The CDR3, as DNA: TGTGCCAGCAGCGCTCGGGAGGGAGGGTACAATGAGCAGTTCTTC.

The chain employs TRBV10-3 and TRBJ2-1, with TRBD1 as a possible D gene (5 bases). Germline CDR1 ENHRY, CDR2 SYGVKD. V lost 9 bases and J lost 7, with 19 bases in between. The CDR3 extends over 14 amino acids. The CDR3 region is CAITGGAGWNEQFF. In DNA, the CDR3 is TGTGCCATTACGGGCGGAGCAGGGTGGAATGAGCAGTTCTTC.

J is TRBJ2-7 and V is TRBV13; D is ambiguous. The CDR3 sequence is 13 residues long. CDR1 is PRHDT, CDR2 FYEKMQ, per germline (reference sequence). Trimming removed 3 bases at V and 3 bases at J, with 9 bases between. CDR3 bases: TGTGCCAGCAGCTTCGGACCTTTCTACGAGCAGTACTTC. It translates to CASSFGPFYEQYF.

This chain connects TRBV9 to TRBJ1-1; D gene uncertain. This CDR3 is built from 15 residues. Germline lookup yields CDR1 SGDLS and CDR2 YYNGEE. V was cut by 0 bases and J by 1 base, with 10 bases left in between. The CDR3 protein is CASSVVGRANTEAFF. The CDR3 DNA is TGTGCCAGCAGCGTAGTGGGCAGAGCGAACACTGAAGCTTTCTTT.

This chain joins TRBV21-1 and TRBJ2-5; TRBD2, the D gene given by the table, was not confirmed from the DNA. TRBV21-1 has pseudogene status. The CDR3 sequence is 16 residues long. CDR3 amino acids: CASSSLAGGFQETQYF. The CDR3 nucleotides are TGTGCCAGCAGCTCTCTAGCGGGAGGCTTCCAAGAGACCCAGTACTTC.

This clone has a handful of counts. This sequence joins TRBV6-6 and TRBJ2-1, with D hard to call. The germline CDR1 and CDR2 sequences are MNHNY and SVGAGI (reference sequence). V gave up 5 bases and J gave up 8 bases, with 7 bases separating them. This CDR3 comprises 11 residues. CDR3 loop: CASSPKDEQFF. The CDR3 DNA reads TGTGCCAGCAGTCCTAAGGATGAGCAGTTCTTC.

This clone has just a few counts. The J gene is TRBJ2-3, the V gene TRBV4-2; 8 nucleotides match TRBD2. The CDR3 contains 16 residues. The germline V gene encodes CDR1 LGHNA and CDR2 YNFKEQ. After removal of 0 bases from V and 5 bases from J, the junction contained 7 bases not matched to a gene. CDR3: CASSQDPGRAGDTQYF. The CDR3 coding sequence is TGTGCCAGCAGCCAAGATCCCGGGAGGGCCGGAGATACGCAGTATTTT.